Listed below are T cell receptor beta chains from one sample, sequenced in a study of response to subunit inactivated influenza vaccine. TCRdb ran MiXCR on the RT-PCR reads and lists one entry per CDR3 protein. This sample yields approximately 500,000 distinct CDR3 sequences, of which 12% to 15% are seen a single time; approximately 10% belongs to the top ten. The starting material was PBMCs from blood, obtained about 11 days after vaccination. The receptors originated from a man aged 50 to 60 who received an inactivated influenza vaccine. Each CDR3 is given with its conserved first and last residue. A D gene is named only where the DNA matches it firmly. A clone size is listed for some rows: how often the clone was seen (once, few, many), or a class if it is expanded.

v_gene	d_gene	abundance	len	j_gene	CDR3aa	CDR3nt
TRBV7-2	-	many	13	TRBJ1-5	CASSLEGGQPQHF	TGCGCCAGCAGCTTGGAAGGGGGTCAGCCCCAGCATTTT
TRBV6-2/TRBV6-3	TRBD1	-	17	TRBJ1-1	CASSQRDRVSWNTEAFF	TGTGCCAGCAGTCAAAGGGACAGGGTATCTTGGAACACTGAAGCTTTCTTT
TRBV24-1	TRBD2	-	15	TRBJ2-1	CATSDAGLAGNEQFF	TGTGCCACCAGTGATGCCGGACTAGCCGGGAATGAGCAGTTCTTC
TRBV12-3/TRBV12-4	-	-	14	TRBJ1-1	CASRPFLGGTEAFF	TGTGCCAGCAGGCCTTTCTTGGGGGGCACTGAAGCTTTCTTT
TRBV6-2/TRBV6-3	-	-	15	TRBJ2-1	CASSYSPTVRNEQFF	TGTGCCAGCAGTTACAGCCCTACCGTTAGGAATGAGCAGTTCTTC
TRBV5-1	TRBD1	-	16	TRBJ2-2	CASSLEGQGFGGELFF	TGCGCCAGCAGCTTGGAGGGACAGGGGTTCGGCGGGGAGCTGTTTTTT
TRBV5-1	-	-	15	TRBJ2-2	CASSWKMDGTGELFF	TGCGCCAGCAGCTGGAAGATGGACGGCACCGGGGAGCTGTTTTTT
TRBV4-1	-	few	16	TRBJ2-1	CASSQEPALFYNEQFF	TGCGCCAGCAGCCAAGAGCCCGCCCTATTTTACAATGAGCAGTTCTTC
TRBV3-1	-	-	14	TRBJ2-3	CASSTRGAGDTQYF	TGTGCCAGCAGCACCCGGGGGGCCGGGGATACGCAGTATTTT
TRBV20-1	-	few	17	TRBJ2-4	CSAPERGDILAKNIQYF	TGCAGTGCTCCAGAGAGGGGGGACATCTTAGCCAAAAACATTCAGTACTTC
TRBV7-2	-	-	16	TRBJ1-5	CASSPRGGISNQPQHF	TGTGCCAGCAGCCCCCGGGGAGGTATTAGCAATCAGCCCCAGCATTTT
TRBV6-4	TRBD1	-	14	TRBJ2-2	CASRQGVSTGELFF	TGTGCCAGCAGGCAGGGGGTCAGCACCGGGGAGCTGTTTTTT
TRBV5-1	TRBD1	few	15	TRBJ2-1	CASSLGQGDGHEQFF	TGCGCCAGCAGCCTGGGACAGGGTGACGGGCATGAGCAGTTCTTC
TRBV7-9	TRBD1	-	14	TRBJ2-5	CASSRIGGGETQYF	TGTGCCAGCAGCCGTATAGGGGGCGGAGAGACCCAGTACTTC